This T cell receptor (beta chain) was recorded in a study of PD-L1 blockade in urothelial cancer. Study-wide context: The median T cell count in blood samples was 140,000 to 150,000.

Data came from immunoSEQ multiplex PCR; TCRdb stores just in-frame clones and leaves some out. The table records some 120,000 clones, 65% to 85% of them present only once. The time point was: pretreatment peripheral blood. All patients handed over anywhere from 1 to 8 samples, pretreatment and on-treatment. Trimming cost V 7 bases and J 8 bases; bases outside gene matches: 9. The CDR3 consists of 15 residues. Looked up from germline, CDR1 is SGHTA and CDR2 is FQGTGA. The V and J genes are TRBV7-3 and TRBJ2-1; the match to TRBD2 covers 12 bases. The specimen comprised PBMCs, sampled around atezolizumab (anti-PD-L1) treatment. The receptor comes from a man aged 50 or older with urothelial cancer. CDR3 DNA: TGTGCCAGCAAGTTGTTGGGACTAGCGGGCGATGAGCAGTTCTTC. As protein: CASKLLGLAGDEQFF.